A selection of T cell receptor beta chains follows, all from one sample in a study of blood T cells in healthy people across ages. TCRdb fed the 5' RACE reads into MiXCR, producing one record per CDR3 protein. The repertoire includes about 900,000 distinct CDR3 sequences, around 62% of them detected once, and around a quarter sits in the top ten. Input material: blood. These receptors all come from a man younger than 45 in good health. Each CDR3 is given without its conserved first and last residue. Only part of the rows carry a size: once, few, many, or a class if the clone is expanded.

CDR3aa: ASSPGPAVHTGELF
v_gene: TRBV7-2
j_gene: TRBJ2-2
abundance: few

CDR3aa: ASYRGRQETQY
v_gene: TRBV12-3/TRBV12-4
j_gene: TRBJ2-5
abundance: -

CDR3aa: ASSPSSDTTSGGNTDTQY
v_gene: TRBV12-3/TRBV12-4
j_gene: TRBJ2-3
abundance: -

CDR3aa: ASSYGTAFQPQH
v_gene: TRBV5-6
j_gene: TRBJ1-5
abundance: -

CDR3aa: AISRDFQETQY
v_gene: TRBV10-3
j_gene: TRBJ2-5
abundance: few

CDR3aa: ASSDSGRIYT
v_gene: TRBV6-4
j_gene: TRBJ1-2
abundance: few

CDR3aa: ASRSGRSEAF
v_gene: TRBV6-5
j_gene: TRBJ1-1
abundance: -

CDR3aa: ASTPGGLNYGYT
v_gene: TRBV28
j_gene: TRBJ1-2
abundance: -

CDR3aa: ASGPGAGANVLT
v_gene: TRBV12-5
j_gene: TRBJ2-6
abundance: few

CDR3aa: ASNQTLGDGYT
v_gene: TRBV3-1
j_gene: TRBJ1-2
abundance: -

CDR3aa: ASSLTGTRIYEQY
v_gene: TRBV7-9
j_gene: TRBJ2-7
abundance: -

CDR3aa: AIWGQGRDSYEQY
v_gene: TRBV10-3
j_gene: TRBJ2-7
abundance: few

CDR3aa: ASSLGLANNEQF
v_gene: TRBV5-1
j_gene: TRBJ2-1
abundance: few

CDR3aa: ASSRPQGRAGYNEQF
v_gene: TRBV3-1
j_gene: TRBJ2-1
abundance: few

CDR3aa: ASSVDSGGLALPDTQY
v_gene: TRBV9
j_gene: TRBJ2-3
abundance: -

CDR3aa: ASSYFAGTNNYEQY
v_gene: TRBV6-5
j_gene: -
abundance: -

CDR3aa: SARAGTGSYNSPLH
v_gene: TRBV20-1
j_gene: TRBJ1-6
abundance: -

CDR3aa: SVEDPNRSGANVLT
v_gene: TRBV29-1
j_gene: TRBJ2-6
abundance: few

CDR3aa: ASSRGAHEQY
v_gene: TRBV3-1
j_gene: TRBJ2-7
abundance: -

CDR3aa: ASSNNRVTEAF
v_gene: TRBV7-2
j_gene: TRBJ1-1
abundance: -

CDR3aa: ATSDPTRNEQY
v_gene: TRBV24-1
j_gene: -
abundance: few

CDR3aa: ASSLAQASSYNEQF
v_gene: TRBV5-1
j_gene: TRBJ2-1
abundance: -

CDR3aa: ASRGQGSKLF
v_gene: TRBV2
j_gene: TRBJ1-4
abundance: -

CDR3aa: ASISDSHQPQH
v_gene: TRBV6-2/TRBV6-3
j_gene: TRBJ1-5
abundance: -

CDR3aa: ASSDQRSKETQY
v_gene: TRBV6-5
j_gene: TRBJ2-5
abundance: -

CDR3aa: ASSVVETTYNEQF
v_gene: TRBV9
j_gene: TRBJ2-1
abundance: -

CDR3aa: ASSHQSGRALSYEQY
v_gene: TRBV3-1
j_gene: TRBJ2-7
abundance: -

CDR3aa: ASSKVTGRTDTQY
v_gene: TRBV21-1
j_gene: TRBJ2-3
abundance: -

CDR3aa: ASSFTNNGLLAKNIQY
v_gene: TRBV7-9
j_gene: TRBJ2-4
abundance: -

CDR3aa: ASSLPMGGWDTVAF
v_gene: TRBV28
j_gene: TRBJ1-1
abundance: -

CDR3aa: ASGPGGPGGSTDTQY
v_gene: TRBV12-5
j_gene: TRBJ2-3
abundance: -

CDR3aa: ASSHLQGARDGYT
v_gene: TRBV27
j_gene: TRBJ1-2
abundance: few

CDR3aa: ASSYSIPGTSVEVYEQF
v_gene: TRBV6-5
j_gene: TRBJ2-1
abundance: -

CDR3aa: ASSPAVLGETQY
v_gene: TRBV12-3/TRBV12-4
j_gene: TRBJ2-5
abundance: -

CDR3aa: SASQQGFGPGWDEQY
v_gene: TRBV20-1
j_gene: TRBJ2-7
abundance: few

CDR3aa: ATSSRGPSAPLTDTQY
v_gene: TRBV15
j_gene: TRBJ2-3
abundance: few

CDR3aa: ASTRGYTSYEQY
v_gene: TRBV10-3
j_gene: TRBJ2-7
abundance: -

CDR3aa: ASSYLRGGEETQY
v_gene: TRBV6-6
j_gene: -
abundance: -

CDR3aa: ASSQDNRGGNNEQF
v_gene: TRBV4-3
j_gene: TRBJ2-1
abundance: -

CDR3aa: ASTFPRGSGGYT
v_gene: TRBV7-9
j_gene: TRBJ1-2
abundance: -

CDR3aa: ASSLGTSGGHTQY
v_gene: TRBV5-1
j_gene: TRBJ2-3
abundance: -

CDR3aa: ASSLSRSGATYGYT
v_gene: TRBV14
j_gene: TRBJ1-2
abundance: -

CDR3aa: ASSSGTSQNTQY
v_gene: TRBV6-1
j_gene: TRBJ2-3
abundance: -

CDR3aa: ASSRGTSGGLTDTQY
v_gene: TRBV4-2
j_gene: TRBJ2-3
abundance: -

CDR3aa: ASSPDSAVYGYT
v_gene: TRBV5-5
j_gene: TRBJ1-2
abundance: -

CDR3aa: SVVAGSNEKLF
v_gene: TRBV29-1
j_gene: TRBJ1-4
abundance: few

CDR3aa: ASSQPTGQGPQH
v_gene: TRBV4-2
j_gene: TRBJ1-5
abundance: -

CDR3aa: ASSDRLAGPRETQY
v_gene: TRBV7-8
j_gene: TRBJ2-5
abundance: -

CDR3aa: ASSSPPGGSNQPQH
v_gene: TRBV7-2
j_gene: TRBJ1-5
abundance: -

CDR3aa: ASSYSIVSTVTGTAFNEQF
v_gene: TRBV6-5
j_gene: TRBJ2-1
abundance: -

CDR3aa: ASSVGTSGGGGNEQF
v_gene: TRBV9
j_gene: TRBJ2-1
abundance: -

CDR3aa: ASSFGTPVGEQF
v_gene: TRBV7-9
j_gene: TRBJ2-1
abundance: -

CDR3aa: ASSLTGTSGGEQF
v_gene: TRBV3-1
j_gene: TRBJ2-1
abundance: -

CDR3aa: ASSQEPAGEGHQETQY
v_gene: TRBV4-3
j_gene: TRBJ2-5
abundance: -

CDR3aa: ASSPGGGSAYNEQF
v_gene: TRBV11-1
j_gene: TRBJ2-1
abundance: -